These T cell receptor beta chains were read from a single sample in a study of neurological immune-mediated disorders. TCRdb passed the 5' RACE reads through MiXCR, listing each CDR3 protein once. This sample carries about 41,000 distinct CDR3 sequences, 9.5% to 15% of them seen once, and the ten largest clones take roughly 1.3%. Sequencing was performed on PBMCs. Every receptor here comes from a female donor in good health. The CDR3 runs from the conserved cysteine through the conserved F or W. A D gene is named only where the DNA matches it firmly. Clone sizes are given selectively: once, few, many, or a class where the clone is expanded.

d_call | j_call | v_call | clone_size | cdr3_nt | cdr3_aa
TRBD1 | TRBJ2-2 | TRBV5-1 | many | TGCGCCAGCTGGGGACAGGGGGACACCGGGGAGCTGTTTTTT | CASWGQGDTGELFF
. | TRBJ2-1 | TRBV15 | . | TGTGCCACCAGCAGCGCGCGGGGTTCGACCTCCTACAATGAGCAGTTCTTC | CATSSARGSTSYNEQFF
. | TRBJ2-1 | TRBV12-3/TRBV12-4 | many | TGTGCCAGCAGAGGTAGCGGCTCCTACAATGAGCAGTTCTTC | CASRGSGSYNEQFF
. | TRBJ2-1 | TRBV9 | . | TGTGCCAGCAGCGGGGGGAGGCGCTCCTACAATGAGCAGTTCTTC | CASSGGRRSYNEQFF
TRBD1 | TRBJ2-2 | TRBV20-1 | many | TGCAGTGCTAGAAGGGGACAGGGGAAAGCCGGGGAGCTGTTTTTT | CSARRGQGKAGELFF
. | TRBJ2-2 | TRBV14 | . | TGTGCCAGCAGTCATATAGTGAACACCGGGGAGCTGTTTTTT | CASSHIVNTGELFF
TRBD1 | TRBJ2-5 | TRBV5-1 | many | TGCGCCAGCAGCCCAGGGACAGTGGAAGAGACCCAGTACTTC | CASSPGTVEETQYF
TRBD1 | TRBJ1-1 | TRBV3-1 | many | TGTGCCAGCAGCCAGGGCCGGACCCCAGGGACAGGGGGACGCCTGGAGGTAGCTTTCTTT | CASSQGRTPGTGGRLEVAFF
. | TRBJ2-7 | TRBV6-2/TRBV6-3 | few | TGTGCCAGCAGTTACTCCCGCCCGGGCCGCCACTACGAGCAGTACTTC | CASSYSRPGRHYEQYF
TRBD2 | TRBJ2-1 | TRBV5-1 | many | TGCGCCAGCAGCTTGGGGCCCGCGGGACTAGCGGGAGAAGAGCAGTTCTTC | CASSLGPAGLAGEEQFF
TRBD2 | TRBJ2-1 | TRBV5-5 | many | TGTGCCAGCAGCTGGGTGGGAGGGTACAATGAGCAGTTCTTC | CASSWVGGYNEQFF
. | TRBJ1-2 | TRBV7-9 | . | TGTGCCAGCAGCTCCAGGTGGCAGAGTTACTATGGCTGCACCTTC | CASSSRWQSYYGCTF
. | TRBJ2-2 | TRBV6-5 | many | TGTGCCAGCACCCTGGGGGGTAGCACCGGGGAGCTGTTTTTT | CASTLGGSTGELFF
TRBD1 | TRBJ1-5 | TRBV10-2 | many | TGCGCCAGCGGACAGGGGGTCTATCAGCCCCAGCATTTT | CASGQGVYQPQHF
TRBD1 | TRBJ2-7 | TRBV4-1 | many | TGCGCCAGCAGCCAAGACCGAACAGGGGGCGAGCAGTACTTC | CASSQDRTGGEQYF
. | TRBJ1-2 | TRBV5-1 | many | TGCGCCAGCAGCCAGACAGGAGAAGCTAACTATGGCTACACCTTC | CASSQTGEANYGYTF
. | TRBJ1-2 | TRBV24-1 | many | TGTGCCACCAGTGACCCCGACCGGGGCTATGGCTACACCTTC | CATSDPDRGYGYTF
. | TRBJ2-5 | TRBV5-1 | many | TGCGCCAGCAGCTTGGGCTTTAGAGTCGGGTACCAAGAGACCCAGTACTTC | CASSLGFRVGYQETQYF
. | TRBJ1-5 | TRBV5-1 | many | TGCGCCAGCAGCTTGGAGGGGAATGGCAATCAGCCCCAGCATTTT | CASSLEGNGNQPQHF
TRBD2 | TRBJ2-2 | TRBV27 | many | TGTGCCAGCAGTTTCTGGGGAGGGGTCACCGGGGAGCTGTTTTTT | CASSFWGGVTGELFF